The 10 T cell receptor beta chains reported below all come from one sample, sequenced in a study of beta chain features in type 1 diabetes. Points from the study as a whole: Type 1 diabetes patients had moderately but significantly shorter TCRB CDR3s in all four CD4+ subsets.

Every bit of the isolated RNA underwent reverse transcription, so sequencing read expressed TCRB transcripts. The table came from immunoSEQ multiplex PCR; TCRdb's copy has only in-frame clones and leaves some out. The profile shows some 330,000 clones, 10% to 15% of them singletons. Their target antigens are unknown. The material sequenced was naive CD4+ T cells from blood. All receptors derive from a woman aged 18-30 years with type 1 diabetes.

There are a few counts of this clone. V and J are TRBV19 and TRBJ2-1; D gene unclear. V lost 7 bases to trimming and J lost 7 bases, with 20 bases between them. This CDR3 is built from 15 residues. CDR1 is LNHDA, CDR2 SQIVND, per germline (reference sequence). Here the CDR3 DNA reads TGTGCCAGTATGCCCTCGTTCACAGTTGGGAATGAGCAGTTCTTC. Translating gives CASMPSFTVGNEQFF.

The gene calls are TRBV7-2 and TRBJ2-7; 9 nucleotides align to TRBD2. Per the germline V gene, CDR1 is SGHTA and CDR2 is FQGNSA. V shed 0 bases and J 4 bases; nucleotides not matched to a gene: 4. The CDR3 has 15 amino acids. CDR3 nucleotides: TGTGCCAGCAGCTTAGCGCGGGGGGGCCATTACGAGCAGTACTTC. Encoded protein: CASSLARGGHYEQYF.

There are a few counts of this clone. V is TRBV15 and J is TRBJ2-5; 7 nucleotides match TRBD1. The CDR3 is 13 residues long. Germline CDR1 reads LNHNV; CDR2 reads YYDKDF (reference sequence). V gave up 7 bases and J gave up 5 bases; unmatched junction bases: 7. The CDR3 protein is CATIRQGSETQYF. The CDR3 DNA sequence: TGTGCCACCATAAGACAGGGCAGTGAGACCCAGTACTTC.

The chain uses TRBV7-3 and TRBJ1-1; D gene uncertain. With 0 bases removed from V and 2 bases from J, the gap between germline ends came to 4 bases. CDR3 size: 13 residues. In germline, CDR1 is SGHTA, CDR2 FQGTGA. The CDR3 DNA follows: TGTGCCAGCAGCTTAACAGCTAACACTGAAGCTTTCTTT. Amino acid sequence: CASSLTANTEAFF.

The chain employs TRBV9 and TRBJ2-3; D unresolved. Trimming removed 3 bases at V and 1 base at J, with 6 bases between. The CDR3 consists of 13 residues. Germline V gene sequence: CDR1 SGDLS, CDR2 YYNGEE. CDR3 region: CASSARGTDTQYF. The CDR3 region has the DNA TGTGCCAGCAGCGCACGGGGCACAGATACGCAGTATTTT.

This chain uses TRBV28 with TRBJ1-5; no definite D call. Germline loops: CDR1 MDHEN, CDR2 SYDVKM. V gave up 3 bases and J gave up 6 bases, with 6 bases separating them. There are 12 residues in the CDR3. The CDR3: CASSFLGQPQHF. The DNA for the CDR3 is TGTGCCAGCAGTTTCCTCGGTCAGCCCCAGCATTTT.

CDR3 sequence (DNA): TGCGCCAGCAGCCAGAACACAGGGGGAGAGACCCAGTACTTC. It codes for CASSQNTGGETQYF. The genes are TRBV4-3 and TRBJ2-5, with TRBD1 matching 8 bases. Germline CDR1 reads LGHNA; CDR2 reads YSLEER. CDR3 size: 14 residues. Trimming at V came to 3 bases and at J to 4 bases, leaving 4 bases not matched to a gene.

This clone has just a few counts. The chain has TRBV28 and TRBJ2-7, with TRBD2 identical over 11 bases. J lost 7 bases, V lost 5 bases, and 10 bases had no gene match. The germline V gene encodes CDR1 MDHEN and CDR2 SYDVKM. The CDR3 is made up of 15 amino acids. The CDR3 DNA reads as TGTGCCAGCAGTGGAGAAACGGGACTAGCGGTGGAGCAGTACTTC. Translation gives CASSGETGLAVEQYF.

The sample holds a few counts of this clone. V is TRBV5-4 and J is TRBJ2-7; possibly TRBD2 for D (6 bases). The germline V gene encodes CDR1 SGHNT and CDR2 YYREEE (reference sequence). This CDR3 spans 15 amino acids. V gave up 4 bases and J gave up 0 bases, with 14 bases separating them. The CDR3 region is CASSRGSGSSYEQYF. CDR3 DNA: TGTGCCAGCAGCCGGGGGAGCGGAAGCTCCTACGAGCAGTACTTC.

This chain's CDR3 is CASSSPSGSNQPQHF. CDR3 bases: TGTGCCAGCAGTTCACCCTCAGGGAGCAATCAGCCCCAGCATTTT. This chain connects TRBV28 to TRBJ1-5; weak D call: TRBD1 (5 bases). Trimming cost V 4 bases and J 1 base, with 11 bases left between them. This CDR3 is built from 15 residues. Germline lookup yields CDR1 MDHEN and CDR2 SYDVKM.